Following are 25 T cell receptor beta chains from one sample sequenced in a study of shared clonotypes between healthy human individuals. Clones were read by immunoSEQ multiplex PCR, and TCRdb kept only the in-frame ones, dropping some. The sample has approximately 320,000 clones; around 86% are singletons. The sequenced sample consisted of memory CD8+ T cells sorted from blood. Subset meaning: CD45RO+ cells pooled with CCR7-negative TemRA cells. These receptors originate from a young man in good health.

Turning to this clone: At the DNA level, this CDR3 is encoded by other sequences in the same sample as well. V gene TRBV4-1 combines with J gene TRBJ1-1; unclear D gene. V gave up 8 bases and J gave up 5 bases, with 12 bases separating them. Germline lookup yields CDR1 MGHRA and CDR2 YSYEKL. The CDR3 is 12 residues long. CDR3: CASRSGGTEAFF. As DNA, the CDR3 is TGCGCCAGCCGTAGCGGTGGGACTGAAGCTTTCTTT.

This chain's CDR3 is CATQDPREQYF. In nucleotides, the CDR3 is TGTGCCACCCAAGACCCCCGGGAGCAGTACTTC. This chain uses TRBV28 with TRBJ2-7, with unresolved D. CDR3 size: 11 residues. Trimming removed 10 bases from V and 7 bases from J, with 14 bases in between. Per germline, CDR1 MDHEN and CDR2 SYDVKM.

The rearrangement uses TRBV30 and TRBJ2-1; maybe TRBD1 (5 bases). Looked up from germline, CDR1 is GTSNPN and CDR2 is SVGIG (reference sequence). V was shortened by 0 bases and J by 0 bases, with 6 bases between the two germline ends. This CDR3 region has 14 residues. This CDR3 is CAWSVQASYNEQFF. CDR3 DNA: TGTGCCTGGAGTGTACAGGCCTCCTACAATGAGCAGTTCTTC. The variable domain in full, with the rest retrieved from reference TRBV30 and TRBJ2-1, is SQTIHQWPATLVQPVGSPLSLECTVEGTSNPNLYWYRQAAGRGLQLLFYSVGIGQISSEVPQNLSASRPQDRQFILSSKKLLLSDSGFYLCAWSVQASYNEQFFGPGTRLTVL.

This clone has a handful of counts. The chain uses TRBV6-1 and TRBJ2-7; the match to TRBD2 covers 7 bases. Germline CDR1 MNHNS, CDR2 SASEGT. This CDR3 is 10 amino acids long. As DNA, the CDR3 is TGTTCGGGGGGTTCCTACGAGCAGTACTTC. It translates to CSGGSYEQYF.

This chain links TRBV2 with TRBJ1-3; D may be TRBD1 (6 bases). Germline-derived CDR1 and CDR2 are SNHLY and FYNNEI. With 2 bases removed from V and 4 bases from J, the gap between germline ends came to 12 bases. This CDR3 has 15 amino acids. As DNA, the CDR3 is TGTGCCAGCAGTGAACGCCAGGGGATCGGAAACACCATATATTTT. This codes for CASSERQGIGNTIYF.

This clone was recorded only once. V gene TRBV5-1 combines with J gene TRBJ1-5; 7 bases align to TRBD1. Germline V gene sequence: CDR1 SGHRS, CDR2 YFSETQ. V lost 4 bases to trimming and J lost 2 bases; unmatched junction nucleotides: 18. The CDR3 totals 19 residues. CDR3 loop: CASSNRDSQGQGGNQPQHF. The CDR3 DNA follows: TGCGCCAGCAGCAACAGGGACAGTCAAGGGCAAGGGGGCAATCAGCCCCAGCATTTT.

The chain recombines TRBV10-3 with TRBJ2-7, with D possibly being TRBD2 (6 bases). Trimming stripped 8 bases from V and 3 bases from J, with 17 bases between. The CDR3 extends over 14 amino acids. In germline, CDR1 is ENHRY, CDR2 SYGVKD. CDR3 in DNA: TGTGCCATCGGGGAGGACGGACTGGGCTACGAGCAGTACTTC. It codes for CAIGEDGLGYEQYF.

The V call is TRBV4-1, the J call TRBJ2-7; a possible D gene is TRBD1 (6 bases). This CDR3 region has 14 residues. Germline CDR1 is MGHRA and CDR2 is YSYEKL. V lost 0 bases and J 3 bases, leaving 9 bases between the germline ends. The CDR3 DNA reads TGCGCCAGCAGCCAAGAGCACAGGGTCTACGAGCAGTACTTC. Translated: CASSQEHRVYEQYF.

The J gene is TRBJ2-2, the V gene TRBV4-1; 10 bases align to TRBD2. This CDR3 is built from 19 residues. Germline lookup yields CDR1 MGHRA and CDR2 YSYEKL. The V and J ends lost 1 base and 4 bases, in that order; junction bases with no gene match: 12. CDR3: CASSQGGGLAGVLTGELFF. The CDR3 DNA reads TGCGCCAGCAGCCAAGGAGGTGGCCTAGCGGGAGTACTCACCGGGGAGCTGTTTTTT.

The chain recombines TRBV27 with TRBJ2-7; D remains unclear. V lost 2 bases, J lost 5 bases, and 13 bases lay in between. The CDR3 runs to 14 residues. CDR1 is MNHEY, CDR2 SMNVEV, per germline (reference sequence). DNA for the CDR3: TGTGCCAGCAGTTTACAATCAACGGGTCACGAGCAGTACTTC. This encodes CASSLQSTGHEQYF.

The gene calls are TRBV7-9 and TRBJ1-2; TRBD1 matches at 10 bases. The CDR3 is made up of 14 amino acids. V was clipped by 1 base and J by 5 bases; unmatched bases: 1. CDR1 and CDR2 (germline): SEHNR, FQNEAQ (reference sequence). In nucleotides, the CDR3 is TGTGCCAGCAGCTTAGGGGACAGGGGATATGGCTACACCTTC. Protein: CASSLGDRGYGYTF.

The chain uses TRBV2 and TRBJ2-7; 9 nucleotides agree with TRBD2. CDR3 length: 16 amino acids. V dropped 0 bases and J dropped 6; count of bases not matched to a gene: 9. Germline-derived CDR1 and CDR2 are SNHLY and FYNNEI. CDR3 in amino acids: CASSEAAREGKGEQYF. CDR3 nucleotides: TGTGCCAGCAGTGAAGCGGCGCGGGAGGGGAAGGGCGAGCAGTACTTC.

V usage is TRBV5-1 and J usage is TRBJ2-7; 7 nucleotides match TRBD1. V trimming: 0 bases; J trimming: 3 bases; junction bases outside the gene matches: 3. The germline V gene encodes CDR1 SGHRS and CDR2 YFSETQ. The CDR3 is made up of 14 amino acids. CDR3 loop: CASSLGQGDYEQYF. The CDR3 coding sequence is TGCGCCAGCAGCTTGGGACAGGGTGACTACGAGCAGTACTTC.

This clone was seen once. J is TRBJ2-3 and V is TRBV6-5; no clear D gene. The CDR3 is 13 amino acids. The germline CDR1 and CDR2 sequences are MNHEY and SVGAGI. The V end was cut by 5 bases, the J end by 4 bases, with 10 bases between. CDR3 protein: CASSAYSSDTQYF. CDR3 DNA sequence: TGTGCCAGCAGTGCCTATTCTTCAGATACGCAGTATTTT.

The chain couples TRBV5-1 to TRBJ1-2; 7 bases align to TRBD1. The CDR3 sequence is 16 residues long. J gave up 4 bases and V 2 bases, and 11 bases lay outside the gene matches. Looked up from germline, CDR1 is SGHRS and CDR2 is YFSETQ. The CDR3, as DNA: TGCGCCAGCAGCTTACCGACAGGGCAAAGGGGCTATGGCTACACCTTC. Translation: CASSLPTGQRGYGYTF.

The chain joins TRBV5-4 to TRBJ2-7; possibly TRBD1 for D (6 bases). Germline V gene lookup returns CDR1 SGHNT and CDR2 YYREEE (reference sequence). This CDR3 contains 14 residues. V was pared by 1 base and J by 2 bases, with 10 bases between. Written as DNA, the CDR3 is TGTGCCAGCAGCTTGAAGGGGGTGACCTACGAGCAGTACTTC. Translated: CASSLKGVTYEQYF.

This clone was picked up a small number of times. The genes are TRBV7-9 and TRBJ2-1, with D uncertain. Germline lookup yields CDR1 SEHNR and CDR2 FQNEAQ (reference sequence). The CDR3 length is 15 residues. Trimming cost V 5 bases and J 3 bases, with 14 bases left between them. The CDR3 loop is CASSPPGPDYNEQFF. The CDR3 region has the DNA TGTGCCAGCAGCCCTCCTGGGCCGGACTACAATGAGCAGTTCTTC. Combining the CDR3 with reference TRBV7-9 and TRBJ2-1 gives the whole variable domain DTGVSQNPRHKITKRGQNVTFRCDPISEHNRLYWYRQTLGQGPEFLTYFQNEAQLEKSRLLSDRFSAERPKGSFSTLEIQRTEQGDSAMYLCASSPPGPDYNEQFFGPGTRLTVL.

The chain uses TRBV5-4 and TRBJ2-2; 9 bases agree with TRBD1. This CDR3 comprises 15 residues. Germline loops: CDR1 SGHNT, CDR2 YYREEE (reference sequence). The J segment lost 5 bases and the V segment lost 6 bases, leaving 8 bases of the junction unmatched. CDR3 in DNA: TGTGCCAGCACCCCACAGGGGGCGCCTACCGGGGAGCTGTTTTTT. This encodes CASTPQGAPTGELFF.

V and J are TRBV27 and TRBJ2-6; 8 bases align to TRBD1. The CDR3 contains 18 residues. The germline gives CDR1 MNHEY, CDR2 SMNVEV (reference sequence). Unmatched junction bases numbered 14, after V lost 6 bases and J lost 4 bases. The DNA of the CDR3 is TGTGCCAGCAGCGCAATTGGGACAGGCACTTGGGGGGCCAACGTCCTGACTTTC. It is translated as CASSAIGTGTWGANVLTF.

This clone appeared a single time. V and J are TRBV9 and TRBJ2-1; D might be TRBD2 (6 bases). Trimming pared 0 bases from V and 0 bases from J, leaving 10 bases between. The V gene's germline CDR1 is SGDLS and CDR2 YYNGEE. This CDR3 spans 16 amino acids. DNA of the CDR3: TGTGCCAGCAGCGTAGACCTGGGGGGCTCCTACAATGAGCAGTTCTTC. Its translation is CASSVDLGGSYNEQFF.

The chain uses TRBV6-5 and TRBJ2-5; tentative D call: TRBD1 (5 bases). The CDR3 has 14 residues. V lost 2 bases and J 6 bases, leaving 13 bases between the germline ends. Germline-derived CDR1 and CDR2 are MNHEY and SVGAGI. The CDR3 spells CASSYGRVGQTQYF. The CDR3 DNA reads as TGTGCCAGCAGTTACGGCAGGGTTGGTCAGACCCAGTACTTC.

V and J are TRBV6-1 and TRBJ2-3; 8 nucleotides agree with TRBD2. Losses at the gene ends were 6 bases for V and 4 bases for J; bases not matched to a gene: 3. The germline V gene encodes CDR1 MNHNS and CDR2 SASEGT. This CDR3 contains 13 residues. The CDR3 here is CASRAGEADTQYF. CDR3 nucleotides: TGTGCCAGCAGAGCGGGAGAGGCAGATACGCAGTATTTT.

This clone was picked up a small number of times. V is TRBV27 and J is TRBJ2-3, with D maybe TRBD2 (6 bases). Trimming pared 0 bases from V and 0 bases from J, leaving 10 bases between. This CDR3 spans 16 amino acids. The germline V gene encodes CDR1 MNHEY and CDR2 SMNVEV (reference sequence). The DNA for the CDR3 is TGTGCCAGCAGTTTATCAAGCGGGCCTAGCACAGATACGCAGTATTTT. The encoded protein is CASSLSSGPSTDTQYF.

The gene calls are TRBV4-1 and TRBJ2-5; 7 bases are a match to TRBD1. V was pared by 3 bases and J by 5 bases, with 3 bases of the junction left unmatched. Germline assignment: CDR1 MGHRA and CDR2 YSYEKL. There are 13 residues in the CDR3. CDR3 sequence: CASSHPTGETQYF. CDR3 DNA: TGCGCCAGCAGCCACCCGACAGGGGAGACCCAGTACTTC.

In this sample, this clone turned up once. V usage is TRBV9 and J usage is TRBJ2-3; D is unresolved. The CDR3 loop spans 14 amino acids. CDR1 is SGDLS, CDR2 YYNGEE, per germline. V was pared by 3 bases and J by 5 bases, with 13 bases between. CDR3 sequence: CASSEDPRVDTQYF. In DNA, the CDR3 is TGTGCCAGCAGCGAGGACCCCCGGGTAGATACGCAGTATTTT.